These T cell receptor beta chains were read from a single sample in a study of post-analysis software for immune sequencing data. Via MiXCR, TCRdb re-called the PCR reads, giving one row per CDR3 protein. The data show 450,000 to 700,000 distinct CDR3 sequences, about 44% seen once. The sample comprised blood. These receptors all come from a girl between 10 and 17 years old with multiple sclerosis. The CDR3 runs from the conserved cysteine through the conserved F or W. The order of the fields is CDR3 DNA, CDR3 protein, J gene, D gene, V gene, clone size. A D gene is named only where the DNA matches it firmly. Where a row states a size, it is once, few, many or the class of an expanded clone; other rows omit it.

cdr3_nt: TGCAGTACTAAGAGGACGGGAGGGAGCTCCTACGAGCAGTACTTC
cdr3_aa: CSTKRTGGSSYEQYF
j_call: TRBJ2-7
d_call: TRBD2
v_call: TRBV20-1
clone_size: .

cdr3_nt: TGTGCCAGCAGCTTAGAAGGGGACAGCTTCTATGGCTACACCTTC
cdr3_aa: CASSLEGDSFYGYTF
j_call: TRBJ1-2
d_call: TRBD1
v_call: TRBV7-9
clone_size: .

cdr3_nt: TGTGCCAGCAGCTCCTGTGGTCGGCAGGGGGCCTACGAGCAGTACTTC
cdr3_aa: CASSSCGRQGAYEQYF
j_call: TRBJ2-7
d_call: TRBD1
v_call: TRBV7-9
clone_size: .

cdr3_nt: TGCGCCAGCAGTGACGGACTAGCGGGAAGCTTTGGCTACAATGAGCAGTTCTTC
cdr3_aa: CASSDGLAGSFGYNEQFF
j_call: TRBJ2-1
d_call: TRBD2
v_call: TRBV10-2
clone_size: .

cdr3_nt: TGCGCCAGCAGCACTCGACTCGCGGGGCCATTAGATACGCAGTATTTT
cdr3_aa: CASSTRLAGPLDTQYF
j_call: TRBJ2-3
d_call: .
v_call: TRBV5-1
clone_size: .

cdr3_nt: TGTGCCAGCAGGGGGACTAGCGGGAGCCCCCAAGAGACCCAGTACTTC
cdr3_aa: CASRGTSGSPQETQYF
j_call: TRBJ2-5
d_call: TRBD2
v_call: TRBV6-6
clone_size: .

cdr3_nt: TGCGCCAGCAGCTTTAGGTCTAGCGGTTTAAGCGCGGATGAGCAGTTCTTC
cdr3_aa: CASSFRSSGLSADEQFF
j_call: TRBJ2-1
d_call: TRBD2
v_call: TRBV5-1
clone_size: .

cdr3_nt: TGTGCCAGCAGTTTATCCGGGACCACCAACTATGGCTACACCTTC
cdr3_aa: CASSLSGTTNYGYTF
j_call: TRBJ1-2
d_call: .
v_call: TRBV27
clone_size: .

cdr3_nt: TGTGCCAGCAGTTTTCGGGCAGCACGAGGGGAGACCCAGTACTTC
cdr3_aa: CASSFRAARGETQYF
j_call: TRBJ2-5
d_call: .
v_call: TRBV12-3/TRBV12-4
clone_size: .

cdr3_nt: TGTGCCAGCAGTATCGGGGGAGGGGACTACTCCTACGAGCAGTACTTC
cdr3_aa: CASSIGGGDYSYEQYF
j_call: TRBJ2-7
d_call: TRBD2
v_call: TRBV12-3/TRBV12-4
clone_size: .

cdr3_nt: TGCGCCGGCAGCTTCCGGGCCCCCGTTGGGGATGCGCAGTATTTT
cdr3_aa: CAGSFRAPVGDAQYF
j_call: TRBJ2-3
d_call: .
v_call: TRBV5-1
clone_size: .

cdr3_nt: TGTGCCAGCAGTCCTTCTTTGGGGTACGAGCAGTACTTC
cdr3_aa: CASSPSLGYEQYF
j_call: TRBJ2-7
d_call: .
v_call: TRBV27
clone_size: few

cdr3_nt: TGTGCCAGCATGACCTCCCCCCCCAGGGCGAACACCGGGGAGCTGTTTTTT
cdr3_aa: CASMTSPPRANTGELFF
j_call: TRBJ2-2
d_call: .
v_call: TRBV6-4
clone_size: .

cdr3_nt: TGTGCCATCTGGGGGCCCCCGGGAGGGGAGCAGTACTTC
cdr3_aa: CAIWGPPGGEQYF
j_call: TRBJ2-7
d_call: TRBD2
v_call: TRBV10-3
clone_size: few

cdr3_nt: TGCGCCAGTTCGACGGGACTAGCGGGGCGAGATACGCAGTATTTT
cdr3_aa: CASSTGLAGRDTQYF
j_call: TRBJ2-3
d_call: TRBD2
v_call: TRBV4-1
clone_size: few

cdr3_nt: TGCAGTGCGGGGAGGGGGCTAGGCAATCAGCCCCAGCATTTT
cdr3_aa: CSAGRGLGNQPQHF
j_call: TRBJ1-5
d_call: TRBD1
v_call: TRBV20-1
clone_size: .

cdr3_nt: TGTGCCAGCAGCGCCCAGTGGGGGGGCAACGAGCAGTTCTTC
cdr3_aa: CASSAQWGGNEQFF
j_call: TRBJ2-1
d_call: .
v_call: TRBV9
clone_size: once

cdr3_nt: TGTGCCATCAGTGATTTGTGGGGGCCTGGGGCCAACGTCCTGACTTTC
cdr3_aa: CAISDLWGPGANVLTF
j_call: TRBJ2-6
d_call: .
v_call: TRBV10-3
clone_size: .

cdr3_nt: TGTGCCAGCAGCTTGGGGTCGAGCGAGCAGTACTTC
cdr3_aa: CASSLGSSEQYF
j_call: TRBJ2-7
d_call: .
v_call: TRBV5-6
clone_size: few

cdr3_nt: TGTGCCAGCAGCTTAACCGGTGGGTGGGACAATGAGCAGTTCTTC
cdr3_aa: CASSLTGGWDNEQFF
j_call: TRBJ2-1
d_call: .
v_call: TRBV7-8
clone_size: .

cdr3_nt: TGCAGCGTTGGGGGCCTTAATGAAAAACTGTTTTTT
cdr3_aa: CSVGGLNEKLFF
j_call: TRBJ1-4
d_call: .
v_call: TRBV29-1
clone_size: .

cdr3_nt: TGTGCCAGCAGCGTAGGCAGGGGGTTCACTGAAGCTTTCTTT
cdr3_aa: CASSVGRGFTEAFF
j_call: TRBJ1-1
d_call: TRBD1
v_call: TRBV9
clone_size: few

cdr3_nt: TGTGCCAGCAAAACCCCGACAGGGATCGAGCAGTACTTC
cdr3_aa: CASKTPTGIEQYF
j_call: TRBJ2-7
d_call: TRBD1
v_call: TRBV12-3/TRBV12-4
clone_size: .

cdr3_nt: TGTGCCAGCAGCTTAGGATTGGGCCCAGATACGCAGTATTTT
cdr3_aa: CASSLGLGPDTQYF
j_call: TRBJ2-3
d_call: .
v_call: TRBV7-2
clone_size: .

cdr3_nt: TGTGCCAGCAAAGGACTAGCGGGAGTTAATGAGCAGTTCTTC
cdr3_aa: CASKGLAGVNEQFF
j_call: TRBJ2-1
d_call: TRBD2
v_call: TRBV6-5
clone_size: .

cdr3_nt: TGCGCCAGCAGCCAGCCCTCCCGGGGGAGTGGTGAGCAGTTCTTC
cdr3_aa: CASSQPSRGSGEQFF
j_call: TRBJ2-1
d_call: .
v_call: TRBV4-1
clone_size: .

cdr3_nt: TGCAGTGCTAGAAGGGACCTATTCGAGCAGTACTTC
cdr3_aa: CSARRDLFEQYF
j_call: TRBJ2-7
d_call: .
v_call: TRBV20-1
clone_size: .

cdr3_nt: TGCAGCGTCCCCCCACTAGCGGCCCCTAGCACAGATACGCAGTATTTT
cdr3_aa: CSVPPLAAPSTDTQYF
j_call: TRBJ2-3
d_call: TRBD2
v_call: TRBV29-1
clone_size: few

cdr3_nt: TGTGCCAGCAGTTTGAGCGGGAGTAGTGAGCAGTTCTTC
cdr3_aa: CASSLSGSSEQFF
j_call: TRBJ2-1
d_call: TRBD2
v_call: TRBV12-3/TRBV12-4
clone_size: few

cdr3_nt: TGTGCCAGCAGTTACAAGCTTCAGGAGTTACCCTACGAGCAGTACTTC
cdr3_aa: CASSYKLQELPYEQYF
j_call: TRBJ2-7
d_call: .
v_call: TRBV27
clone_size: few

cdr3_nt: TGCAGCGTGGGGCAAGGATTCTGCGAGCAGTACTTC
cdr3_aa: CSVGQGFCEQYF
j_call: TRBJ2-7
d_call: .
v_call: TRBV29-1
clone_size: once

cdr3_nt: TGTGCCAGCAGCTTAGCCCCGTCTGGAGGGGGGAACACAGATACGCAGTATTTT
cdr3_aa: CASSLAPSGGGNTDTQYF
j_call: TRBJ2-3
d_call: .
v_call: TRBV11-2
clone_size: few

cdr3_nt: TGTGCCAGCAGCGAGAGAGAGGACAGGGCCTACGAGCAGTACTTC
cdr3_aa: CASSEREDRAYEQYF
j_call: TRBJ2-7
d_call: TRBD1
v_call: TRBV9
clone_size: .

cdr3_nt: TGTGCCAGCAGTCACCCCGGGAGCACAGATACGCAGTATTTT
cdr3_aa: CASSHPGSTDTQYF
j_call: TRBJ2-3
d_call: .
v_call: TRBV7-9
clone_size: .

cdr3_nt: TGCACCAGCAGAGACAGTCCTTTAGCCAAAAACATTCAGTACTTC
cdr3_aa: CTSRDSPLAKNIQYF
j_call: TRBJ2-4
d_call: .
v_call: TRBV4-1
clone_size: .

cdr3_nt: TGTGCCATCAGTGGTTATGGAGACAGGGGCGAGGATGGCTACACCTTC
cdr3_aa: CAISGYGDRGEDGYTF
j_call: TRBJ1-2
d_call: TRBD1
v_call: TRBV10-3
clone_size: .

cdr3_nt: TGTGCCACCAGCAGAGATTATCTCGGGGGCACAGATACGCAGTATTTT
cdr3_aa: CATSRDYLGGTDTQYF
j_call: TRBJ2-3
d_call: .
v_call: TRBV15
clone_size: few

cdr3_nt: TGCGCCAGCAGCCCCCCCGTAGGACCCGGGGAGCTGTTTTTT
cdr3_aa: CASSPPVGPGELFF
j_call: TRBJ2-2
d_call: .
v_call: TRBV4-1
clone_size: .

cdr3_nt: TGTGCCAGCAGTTACTCCCAGGGGGCATTCTACAATGAGCAGTTCTTC
cdr3_aa: CASSYSQGAFYNEQFF
j_call: TRBJ2-1
d_call: TRBD1
v_call: TRBV6-5
clone_size: .

cdr3_nt: TGTGCCAGCAGTTTAGATAACCCTCGGGTCAGGACCGATGAAGCTTTCTTT
cdr3_aa: CASSLDNPRVRTDEAFF
j_call: TRBJ1-1
d_call: .
v_call: TRBV27
clone_size: few

cdr3_nt: TGTGCCAGCAGCCCGACCTACGAGCAGTACTTC
cdr3_aa: CASSPTYEQYF
j_call: TRBJ2-7
d_call: .
v_call: TRBV2
clone_size: few

cdr3_nt: TGTGCCAGCAGCGTACCAGGGGGGGATACGCAGTATTTT
cdr3_aa: CASSVPGGDTQYF
j_call: TRBJ2-3
d_call: .
v_call: TRBV9
clone_size: .

cdr3_nt: TGCGCCAGCGTGGACTCAGGGGGAGGGGGTGAAGCTTTCTTT
cdr3_aa: CASVDSGGGGEAFF
j_call: TRBJ1-1
d_call: TRBD1
v_call: TRBV5-1
clone_size: .

cdr3_nt: TGTGCCAGCAGTTTCGGGGCGGATCAGCCCCAGCATTTT
cdr3_aa: CASSFGADQPQHF
j_call: TRBJ1-5
d_call: .
v_call: TRBV6-6
clone_size: .

cdr3_nt: TGCGCCAGCAGGATGACAGGGTTCACAGATACGCAGTATTTT
cdr3_aa: CASRMTGFTDTQYF
j_call: TRBJ2-3
d_call: TRBD1
v_call: TRBV5-1
clone_size: .

cdr3_nt: TGTGCCAGCAGCTTAGGCCAGGGGGGTTTTAATTCACCCCTCCACTTT
cdr3_aa: CASSLGQGGFNSPLHF
j_call: TRBJ1-6
d_call: TRBD1
v_call: TRBV7-2
clone_size: .

cdr3_nt: TGCAGTGCTACGATAGATACGCAGTATTTT
cdr3_aa: CSATIDTQYF
j_call: TRBJ2-3
d_call: .
v_call: TRBV20-1
clone_size: .

cdr3_nt: TGTGCCATCAGTGGCGGGGGCGGCGAGCAGTACTTC
cdr3_aa: CAISGGGGEQYF
j_call: TRBJ2-7
d_call: .
v_call: TRBV10-3
clone_size: few

cdr3_nt: TGTGCCAGCAGCGTCCGTAGCGGGGGGGCCATAGATACGCAGTATTTT
cdr3_aa: CASSVRSGGAIDTQYF
j_call: TRBJ2-3
d_call: TRBD2
v_call: TRBV9
clone_size: .

cdr3_nt: TGTGCCAGCAGTTTATCGTCCGCGGACAGAAATCAGCCCCAGCATTTT
cdr3_aa: CASSLSSADRNQPQHF
j_call: TRBJ1-5
d_call: .
v_call: TRBV27
clone_size: .

cdr3_nt: TGTGCCAGCAGCTTCCGGGAGGGAGGAGAGACCCAGTACTTC
cdr3_aa: CASSFREGGETQYF
j_call: TRBJ2-5
d_call: TRBD2
v_call: TRBV7-2
clone_size: once

cdr3_nt: TGTGCCATCAGTGAGCCAGGAGCGGAAGGCTACACCTTC
cdr3_aa: CAISEPGAEGYTF
j_call: TRBJ1-2
d_call: .
v_call: TRBV10-3
clone_size: .

cdr3_nt: TGTGCCAGCAGGCCCTCAACCCGGGACAGCCTGATTTTTAACTATGGCTACACCTTC
cdr3_aa: CASRPSTRDSLIFNYGYTF
j_call: TRBJ1-2
d_call: TRBD1
v_call: TRBV28
clone_size: .

cdr3_nt: TGTGCCAGCAGCTTAAATGGGGGGAACACTGAAGCTTTCTTT
cdr3_aa: CASSLNGGNTEAFF
j_call: TRBJ1-1
d_call: .
v_call: TRBV7-6
clone_size: .

cdr3_nt: TGCGCCAGCAGCCAGAGGACAGGGGGCGGAGGCGAGACCCAGTACTTC
cdr3_aa: CASSQRTGGGGETQYF
j_call: TRBJ2-5
d_call: TRBD1
v_call: TRBV4-1
clone_size: few

cdr3_nt: TGTGCCATCAGTCTTCGGGACGCCGCCTACGAGCAGTACTTC
cdr3_aa: CAISLRDAAYEQYF
j_call: TRBJ2-7
d_call: .
v_call: TRBV10-3
clone_size: few

cdr3_nt: TGTGCCAGCAGTTCCTTCGGAAGGGGCAACGAGCAGTACTTC
cdr3_aa: CASSSFGRGNEQYF
j_call: TRBJ2-7
d_call: .
v_call: TRBV6-5
clone_size: .

cdr3_nt: TGCAGTGCTGGGACTAGCGGGGGGGCAGGGTACAATGAGCAGTTCTTC
cdr3_aa: CSAGTSGGAGYNEQFF
j_call: TRBJ2-1
d_call: TRBD2
v_call: TRBV20-1
clone_size: once

cdr3_nt: TGTGCCAGCAGGGAGACCTCAACTAATGAAAAACTGTTTTTT
cdr3_aa: CASRETSTNEKLFF
j_call: TRBJ1-4
d_call: .
v_call: TRBV2
clone_size: .